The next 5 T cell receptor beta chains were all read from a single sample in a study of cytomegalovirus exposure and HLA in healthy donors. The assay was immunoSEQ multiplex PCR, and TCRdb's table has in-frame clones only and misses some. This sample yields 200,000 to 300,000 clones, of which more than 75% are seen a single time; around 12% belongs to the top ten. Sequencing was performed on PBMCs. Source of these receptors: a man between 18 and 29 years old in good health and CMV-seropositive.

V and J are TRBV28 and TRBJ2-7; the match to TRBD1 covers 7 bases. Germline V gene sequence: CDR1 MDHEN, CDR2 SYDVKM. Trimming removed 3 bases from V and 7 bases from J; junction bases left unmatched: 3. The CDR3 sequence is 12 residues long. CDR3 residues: CASSFPGGEQYF. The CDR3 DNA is TGTGCCAGCAGTTTTCCAGGGGGTGAGCAGTACTTC.

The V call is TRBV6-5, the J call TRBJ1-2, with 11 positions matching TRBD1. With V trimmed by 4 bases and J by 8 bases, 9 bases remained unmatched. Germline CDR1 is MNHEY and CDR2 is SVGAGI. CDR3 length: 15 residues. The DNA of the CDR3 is TGTGCCAGCAGTTCAAAGGGACAGGGGGTGGGAGGCTACACCTTC. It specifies CASSSKGQGVGGYTF.

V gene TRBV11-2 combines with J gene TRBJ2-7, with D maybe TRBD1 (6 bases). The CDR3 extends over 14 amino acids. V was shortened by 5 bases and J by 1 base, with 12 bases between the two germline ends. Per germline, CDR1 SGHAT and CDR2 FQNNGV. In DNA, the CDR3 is TGTGCCAGCAGCCCCCTGAGGGGGTCCTACGAGCAGTACTTC. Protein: CASSPLRGSYEQYF.

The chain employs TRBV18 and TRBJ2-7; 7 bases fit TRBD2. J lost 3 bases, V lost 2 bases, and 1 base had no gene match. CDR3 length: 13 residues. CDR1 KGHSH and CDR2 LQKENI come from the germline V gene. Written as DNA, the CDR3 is TGTGCCAGCTCACCAGCTAGCGGCTACGAGCAGTACTTC. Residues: CASSPASGYEQYF.

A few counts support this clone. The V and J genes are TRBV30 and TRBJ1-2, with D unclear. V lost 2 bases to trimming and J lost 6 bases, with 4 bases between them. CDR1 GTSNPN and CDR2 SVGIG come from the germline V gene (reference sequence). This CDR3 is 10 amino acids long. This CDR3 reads CAWSMNGYTF. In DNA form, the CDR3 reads TGTGCCTGGAGTATGAATGGCTACACCTTC.